A single sample gave rise to the 22 T cell receptor beta chains below, sequenced in a study of human T cells and chemical hapten exposure. TCRdb re-derived calls from the RACE reads in MiXCR, one entry per CDR3 protein. This table holds about 120,000 distinct CDR3 sequences, approximately 13% found once. The time point is: patch test 1, 2 weeks after DPC sensitization. Treatment of the sample: therapeutic diphenylcyclopropenone sensitization with weekly scalp DPC. The sample was whole blood, taken in connection with sensitization to the hapten diphenylcyclopropenone (DPC). The receptors stem from a man aged 18 to 29 with alopecia areata. Some clones in this sample may be carry-over from other donors' samples.

The chain employs TRBV4-3 and TRBJ2-2; no reliable D call. The CDR3 is 15 amino acids. CDR1 and CDR2 (germline): LGHNA, YSLEER. V shed 0 bases and J shed 3 bases, with 8 bases lying between them. This chain's CDR3 is CASSQDGIYTGELFF. In DNA form, the CDR3 reads TGCGCCAGCAGCCAAGACGGCATTTACACCGGGGAGCTGTTTTTT.

The J gene is TRBJ2-1, the V gene TRBV4-2; TRBD1 is a possible D gene (6 bases). CDR3 size: 15 residues. Trimming took 0 bases from V and 4 from J, leaving 10 bases between them. Per the germline V gene, CDR1 is LGHNA and CDR2 is YNFKEQ. The CDR3 here is CASSQDRDTYNEQFF. The CDR3 DNA is TGTGCCAGCAGCCAAGACCGGGACACATACAATGAGCAGTTCTTC.

This clonotype was counted only a few times. J is TRBJ2-6 and V is TRBV7-9; D ambiguous. Germline loops: CDR1 SEHNR, CDR2 FQNEAQ (reference sequence). Trimming took 0 bases from V and 0 from J, leaving 15 bases between them. The CDR3 totals 19 residues. The CDR3 protein is CASSLALGSILSGANVLTF. The CDR3 bases are TGTGCCAGCAGCTTAGCGCTCGGCAGTATCCTCTCTGGGGCCAACGTCCTGACTTTC.

The sample holds a few counts of this clonotype. The CDR3 region has the DNA TGTGCCAGCAGTTCGTCAAGCTCCTACGAGCAGTACTTC. Its protein product is CASSSSSSYEQYF. The V gene is TRBV28, the J gene TRBJ2-7; unclear D gene. Germline loops: CDR1 MDHEN, CDR2 SYDVKM. V dropped 4 bases and J dropped 0 bases, with 7 bases sitting between them. The CDR3 totals 13 residues.

V is TRBV4-3 and J is TRBJ2-3, with D perhaps matching TRBD2 (6 bases). CDR3 length: 13 residues. The germline V gene has CDR1 LGHNA and CDR2 YSLEER. V was clipped by 4 bases and J by 9 bases, with 14 bases between them. CDR3 amino acids: CASSPASAGTQYF. Written as DNA, the CDR3 is TGCGCCAGCAGCCCGGCTAGCGCAGGCACGCAGTATTTT.

This clonotype was seen only a few times. The V gene is TRBV7-8, the J gene TRBJ1-1, with D possibly being TRBD1 (6 bases). V was shortened by 5 bases and J by 1 base, with 23 bases between the two germline ends. Per the germline V gene, CDR1 is SGHVS and CDR2 is FQNEAQ. The CDR3 covers 18 residues. Here the CDR3 DNA reads TGTGCCAGCAGCGCCCCCCCGACGGGACACCCGTCGAACACTGAAGCTTTCTTT. This gives the protein CASSAPPTGHPSNTEAFF. The variable domain in full, with the rest retrieved from reference TRBV7-8 and TRBJ1-1, is GAGVSQSPRYKVAKRGQDVALRCDPISGHVSLFWYQQALGQGPEFLTYFQNEAQLDKSGLPSDRFFAERPEGSVSTLKIQRTQQEDSAVYLCASSAPPTGHPSNTEAFFGQGTRLTVV.

The rearrangement uses TRBV27 and TRBJ1-1; D call uncertain. V lost 4 bases and J lost 7, with 13 bases in between. Germline V gives CDR1 MNHEY, CDR2 SMNVEV (reference sequence). There are 13 residues in the CDR3. The CDR3 sequence is CASSSYRVGEAFF. The CDR3 bases are TGTGCCAGCAGTTCGTACCGAGTAGGTGAAGCTTTCTTT.

The chain combines TRBV29-1 with TRBJ2-7; D is perhaps TRBD1 or TRBD2 (6 bases each). The CDR3 length is 12 residues. Germline lookup yields CDR1 SQVTM and CDR2 ANQGSEA. The V end was cut by 7 bases, the J end by 0 bases, with 10 bases between. In DNA, the CDR3 is TGCAGCGCTGGGGGGCTCTCCTACGAGCAGTACTTC. It yields the protein CSAGGLSYEQYF.

This clonotype was counted a few times. J is TRBJ2-1 and V is TRBV6-6; D is uncertain. The V end was cut by 6 bases, the J end by 0 bases, with 12 bases between. The CDR3 spans 15 residues. Per germline, CDR1 MNHNY and CDR2 SVGAGI (reference sequence). The chain's CDR3 is CASRPGLGSYNEQFF. CDR3 bases: TGTGCCAGCAGACCCGGCCTCGGCTCCTACAATGAGCAGTTCTTC.

The chain carries TRBV3-1 and TRBJ2-3, with D maybe TRBD2 (6 bases). The germline V and J ends were trimmed by 8 bases and 3 bases, with 12 bases remaining between them. The length of the CDR3 is 13 residues. Germline CDR1 LGHDT, CDR2 YNNKEL (reference sequence). This CDR3 is CASRGTGTDTQYF. In DNA, the CDR3 is TGTGCCAGCCGGGGGACCGGTACAGATACGCAGTATTTT.

As DNA, the CDR3 is TGTGCCAGCAGCTTAGCGACTAGCGGGACCCTTAATGAGCAGTTCTTC. As protein: CASSLATSGTLNEQFF. The V gene is TRBV7-8, the J gene TRBJ2-1, with 11 bases identical to TRBD2. The CDR3 has 16 residues. The germline gives CDR1 SGHVS, CDR2 FQNEAQ. Unmatched junction bases numbered 5, after V lost 0 bases and J lost 7 bases.

A few counts support this clonotype. The V and J genes are TRBV7-9 and TRBJ2-5, with 7 bases aligning to TRBD1. This CDR3 spans 15 amino acids. Germline CDR1 reads SEHNR; CDR2 reads FQNEAQ (reference sequence). CDR3 sequence: CLSSLVLGGAETQYF. The DNA for the CDR3 is TGTCTCAGCAGCCTCGTCCTAGGGGGCGCAGAGACCCAGTACTTC.

V is TRBV6-6 and J is TRBJ1-1, with TRBD1 as a possible D gene (5 bases). Trimming pared 5 bases from V and 1 base from J, leaving 14 bases between. CDR3 length: 15 residues. Germline loops: CDR1 MNHNY, CDR2 SVGAGI (reference sequence). CDR3 protein: CASSDDSQGNTEAFF. DNA of the CDR3: TGTGCCAGCAGTGACGACAGCCAGGGGAACACTGAAGCTTTCTTT.

This clonotype was counted at least ten times. The V call is TRBV6-6, the J call TRBJ2-5; D remains ambiguous. V shed 7 bases and J shed 2 bases, with 11 bases lying between them. CDR1 is MNHNY and CDR2 is SVGAGI in the germline V gene (reference sequence). This CDR3 spans 13 amino acids. The CDR3 sequence: CASTTIGQETQYF. CDR3 sequence (DNA): TGTGCCAGCACCACCATAGGGCAAGAGACCCAGTACTTC.

The rearrangement joins TRBV20-1 to TRBJ1-6, with D uncertain. In germline, CDR1 is DFQATT, CDR2 SNEGSKA (reference sequence). V was pared by 0 bases and J by 7 bases, with 19 bases between. This CDR3 has 17 residues. This CDR3 reads CSARESTVYAENSPLHF. As DNA, the CDR3 is TGCAGTGCTAGAGAGTCCACCGTGTACGCTGAAAATTCACCCCTCCACTTT.

This clonotype occurred a few times. This chain connects TRBV11-2 to TRBJ2-3; TRBD2 matches 9 bases. CDR1 is SGHAT, CDR2 FQNNGV, per germline. This CDR3 comprises 19 residues. Unmatched junction bases numbered 11, after V lost 1 base and J lost 0 bases. CDR3 nucleotide sequence: TGTGCCAGCAGCTTAGGGCGTTGGGCTAGCGGGAAGAGCACAGATACGCAGTATTTT. Amino acids: CASSLGRWASGKSTDTQYF. Based on the CDR3 plus reference TRBV11-2 and TRBJ2-3, the full variable domain is EAGVAQSPRYKIIEKRQSVAFWCNPISGHATLYWYQQILGQGPKLLIQFQNNGVVDDSQLPKDRFSAERLKGVDSTLKIQPAKLEDSAVYLCASSLGRWASGKSTDTQYFGPGTRLTVL.

This clonotype was detected only once. This chain connects TRBV18 to TRBJ1-5; 7 bases are shared with TRBD1. CDR3 length equals 15 residues. Germline V gene data show CDR1 as KGHSH and CDR2 as LQKENI. Trimming at V came to 3 bases and at J to 0 bases, leaving 2 bases not matched to a gene. CDR3 sequence: CASSPGTDSNQPQHF. Written as DNA, the CDR3 is TGTGCCAGCTCACCCGGGACAGATAGCAATCAGCCCCAGCATTTT.

The rearrangement links TRBV28 to TRBJ1-6, with D possibly TRBD1 on 5 matching bases. The CDR3 consists of 14 residues. Germline V gene data show CDR1 as MDHEN and CDR2 as SYDVKM. Trimming cost V 5 bases and J 10 bases, with 15 bases left between them. The CDR3 DNA follows: TGTGCCAGCAGTCTTACGGGGGGAAAGTCACCCCTCCACTTT. Residues: CASSLTGGKSPLHF.

This clonotype came up a few times. The rearrangement links TRBV7-7 to TRBJ2-1; no reliable D call. This CDR3 is 13 amino acids long. The germline gives CDR1 SSHAT, CDR2 FNYEAQ (reference sequence). V was clipped by 5 bases and J by 10 bases, with 15 bases between them. CDR3 region: CASSPRAFGEQFF. Here the CDR3 DNA reads TGTGCCAGCAGCCCACGGGCCTTTGGGGAGCAGTTCTTC.

V usage is TRBV29-1 and J usage is TRBJ1-1; D perhaps matches TRBD1 (6 bases). Trimming cost V 1 base and J 11 bases, with 23 bases left between them. CDR3 size: 15 residues. Germline V lookup: CDR1 SQVTM, CDR2 ANQGSEA. The CDR3 reads CSVEGGPVRSGEAFF. CDR3 DNA sequence: TGCAGCGTTGAAGGGGGGCCTGTAAGAAGCGGCGAGGCTTTCTTT.

The V gene is TRBV11-1, the J gene TRBJ2-3; 13 nucleotides match TRBD2. The V gene's germline CDR1 is SGHAT and CDR2 FQDESV (reference sequence). The CDR3 is 20 residues long. J was trimmed by 0 bases and V by 5 bases; bases with no gene match: 14. Here the CDR3 DNA reads TGTGCCAGCAGCACAGGGACTAGCGGGGCGTTATTCTTTAGCACAGATACGCAGTATTTT. The encoded protein is CASSTGTSGALFFSTDTQYF.

This clonotype was picked up a small number of times. This chain uses TRBV6-2 or TRBV6-3 with TRBJ1-5, with a tentative D call TRBD1 (5 bases). CDR3 length: 14 amino acids. CDR1 and CDR2 (germline): MNHEY, SVGEGT. Between the trimmed V and J ends, which lost 8 bases and 2 bases, there was a span of 13 bases. Written as DNA, the CDR3 is TGTGCCAGCTCCAGGGTGAGGGGCAATCAGCCCCAGCATTTT. This encodes CASSRVRGNQPQHF.